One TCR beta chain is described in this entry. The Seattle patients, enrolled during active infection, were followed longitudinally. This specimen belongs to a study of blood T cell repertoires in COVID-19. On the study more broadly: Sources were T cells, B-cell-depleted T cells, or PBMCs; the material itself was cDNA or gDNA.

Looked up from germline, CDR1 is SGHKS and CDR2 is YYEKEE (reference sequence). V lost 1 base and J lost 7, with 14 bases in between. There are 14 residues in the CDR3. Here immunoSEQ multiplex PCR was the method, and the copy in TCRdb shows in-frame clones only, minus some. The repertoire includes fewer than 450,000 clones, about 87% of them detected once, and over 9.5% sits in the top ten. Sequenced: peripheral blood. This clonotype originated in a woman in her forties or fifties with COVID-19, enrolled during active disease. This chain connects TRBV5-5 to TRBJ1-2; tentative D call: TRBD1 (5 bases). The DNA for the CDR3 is TGTGCCAGCAGCTTGTCCGTAGGGGATCCTGGCTACACCTTC. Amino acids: CASSLSVGDPGYTF.